This record looks at one T cell receptor beta chain sequence and its context. This entry belongs to a study of identical twins. Each donor was a healthy Caucasian. From the 5' RACE reads, TCRdb called clonotypes with MiXCR, one entry per CDR3 protein. The sample holds roughly 720,000 distinct CDR3 sequences; about 18% are singletons and the top ten take around 14%. This CDR3 region has 15 residues. The germline V gene has CDR1 LNHNV and CDR2 YYDKDF (reference sequence). Trimming cost V 5 bases and J 0 bases; bases outside gene matches: 6. In addition, the sample was reused for a study of T cells expressing NK-cell markers. This second study says: Seven of the eight sequenced donors were HCMV-seropositive; one was seronegative.

This clonotype originated in a woman in her late teens or twenties in good health. Material for sequencing was PBMCs. The rearrangement joins TRBV15 to TRBJ2-5; 7 bases are a match to TRBD2. The CDR3 is CATSESGTNQETQYF. In DNA form, the CDR3 reads TGTGCCACCAGCGAGTCCGGGACTAACCAAGAGACCCAGTACTTC.